This T cell receptor beta chain originates from a study of tissue T cells after allogeneic stem cell transplantation. General observations from the study: The study did not identify alloreactive or antigen-specific tissue TCRs, and some clones might be persisting host cells. Shared clones across patients were few; motif clustering revealed tissue-specific shared signatures. Blood and spleen captured only part of the tissue TCR repertoire.

Survey-depth TCRbeta CDR3 sequencing reported V/J genes and productive frequencies. The repertoire was sequenced with immunoSEQ multiplex PCR; TCRdb's copy has only in-frame clones and lacks some. Of some 19,000 clones detected, roughly two thirds appear once; the ten largest clones hold 0.41%. Comments on this clone: Its antigen is currently unknown. Germline and genes here are mouse.

The sequencing sample was made of blood. The clonotype originates from a female BALB/c mouse in good health. MHC haplotype: H2-d.

The CDR3 sequence is CGARPRGSAETLYF. Incomplete CDR3 DNA: TGTGGTGCTAGGCCCAGGGGAAGTGCAGAAACGCTGTAT. V usage is TRBV20 and J usage is TRBJ2-3; D possibly corresponds to TRBD1 (6 bases). The CDR3 end is not reached by the read, which stops 1 residue before it; the germline J gene fills it in. V shed 2 bases and J shed 0 bases, with 9 bases lying between them. Germline values: CDR1 GFQATS, CDR2 STVNSAI. The length of the CDR3 is 14 residues. Filled out from reference TRBV20 and TRBJ2-3, the complete variable domain reads GALVYQYPRRTICKSGTSMRMECQAVGFQATSVAWYRQSPQKTFELIALSTVNSAIKYEQNFTQEKFPISHPNLSFSSMTVLNAYLEDRGLYLCGARPRGSAETLYFGSGTRLTVL.